This is a list of T cell receptor beta chains from one sample in a study of blood T cells in healthy people across ages. TCRdb itself ran the 5' RACE reads through MiXCR, one entry per CDR3 protein. Of about 1.4 million distinct CDR3 sequences in the sample, 59% were seen once. The sequenced sample consisted of blood. The source of these receptors is a man younger than 35 in good health. Each CDR3 is given with its conserved first and last residue. The listing skips clone size in some rows; elsewhere it reads once, few, many or a size class.

J gene,V gene,clone size,CDR3 protein
TRBJ2-1,TRBV20-1,.,CSAIKSSYNEQFF
TRBJ2-7,TRBV7-9,.,CASSDPSSYEQYF
TRBJ2-7,TRBV13,few,CASSQGTSGILLSYEQYF
TRBJ2-3,TRBV4-1,few,CASSQEFLLGGSTDTQYF
TRBJ2-1,TRBV3-1,.,CASSRGLAGIHNEQFF
TRBJ1-2,TRBV18,once,CASSPPGQFRGYTF
TRBJ2-7,TRBV27,.,CASSLAGTVSYEQYF
TRBJ2-3,TRBV7-2,few,CASSLMGDHTDTQYF
TRBJ2-3,TRBV15,few,CATSRKGDTQYF
TRBJ2-5,TRBV11-2,few,CASSLDPRQGSLQETQYF
.,TRBV4-2,.,CASSRSVLISIQYF
TRBJ1-4,TRBV11-2,.,CASSLILPGQGRGNEKLFF
TRBJ1-3,TRBV4-2,.,CASSRAGESSGNTIYF
TRBJ1-1,TRBV20-1,few,CSAPPRNTEAFF
TRBJ2-5,TRBV27,.,CASSLSALETQYF
TRBJ2-3,TRBV18,once,CASSPPLAGPSTDTQYF
TRBJ2-5,TRBV27,once,CASSKGTSGEGYF
.,TRBV28,few,CASSSDGGAYEQYF
TRBJ1-2,TRBV5-1,.,CASSLETGGNGYTF
TRBJ2-3,TRBV18,once,CASSPRDRALDTQYF
TRBJ2-5,TRBV7-2,few,CASSTEGETQYF
TRBJ2-1,TRBV6-2/TRBV6-3,.,CASSYLSGSLNEQFF
TRBJ2-5,TRBV5-1,few,CASSLSGTHQETQYF
TRBJ2-7,TRBV29-1,few,CSGSRGPTYEQYF
TRBJ2-5,TRBV29-1,.,CSGSLDCQEPQYF
TRBJ2-1,TRBV20-1,.,CSATRDSRNEQFF
TRBJ1-2,TRBV7-6,.,CASSSPGGGYGYTF
TRBJ2-3,TRBV24-1,few,CATGSQTGATQYF
TRBJ2-7,TRBV4-1,.,CASSRRTGEIGYEQYF
TRBJ1-2,TRBV4-2,.,CASSQDGQGALTDYGYTF
TRBJ2-3,TRBV7-9,.,CASSFPPGTSGGATDTQYF
TRBJ2-1,TRBV7-3,.,CASSLSSGEQFF
TRBJ1-1,TRBV15,few,CATSRDRGSTATEAFF
TRBJ2-1,TRBV29-1,few,CSVDRLSSYNEQFF
TRBJ2-3,TRBV10-3,.,CAIRAPGTSPDTQYF
TRBJ2-5,TRBV12-3/TRBV12-4,few,CASNPTGPETQYF
TRBJ1-5,TRBV6-2/TRBV6-3,once,CASSYSGRSQPQHF
TRBJ1-6,TRBV3-1,few,CASSRASDLLGNSPLHF
TRBJ2-3,TRBV12-3/TRBV12-4,.,CASTNVQAGSTDTQYF
TRBJ2-1,TRBV27,once,CASQSGTSGGWGQFF
TRBJ2-7,TRBV20-1,few,CSALYLGTREQYF
TRBJ2-3,TRBV28,few,CASSRLAGNGDTQYF
TRBJ1-1,TRBV20-1,.,CSASLPGRTEAFF
TRBJ2-7,TRBV4-3,.,CTSSHVGSSYEQYF
TRBJ2-7,TRBV7-2,.,CASSRGEEQYF
TRBJ2-6,TRBV4-1,few,CASSRPGPDDKSGANVLTF
TRBJ2-7,TRBV29-1,.,CSVEDERGEQYF
TRBJ2-3,TRBV10-1,.,CASSESTVAGTQYF
TRBJ1-2,TRBV4-1,.,CASSQSSGGIGYTF
TRBJ1-6,TRBV28,.,CASRTTGVGIYNSPLHF
TRBJ2-3,TRBV7-9,.,CASTFWEDTQYF
TRBJ1-5,TRBV4-3,.,CASSQNPQNNQPQHF
TRBJ1-1,TRBV4-1,.,CASSLRGQGGAEAFF
TRBJ1-2,TRBV21-1,.,CASSKLGTRRTAPYGYTF
TRBJ2-3,TRBV15,.,CATSSPGGRADTQYF